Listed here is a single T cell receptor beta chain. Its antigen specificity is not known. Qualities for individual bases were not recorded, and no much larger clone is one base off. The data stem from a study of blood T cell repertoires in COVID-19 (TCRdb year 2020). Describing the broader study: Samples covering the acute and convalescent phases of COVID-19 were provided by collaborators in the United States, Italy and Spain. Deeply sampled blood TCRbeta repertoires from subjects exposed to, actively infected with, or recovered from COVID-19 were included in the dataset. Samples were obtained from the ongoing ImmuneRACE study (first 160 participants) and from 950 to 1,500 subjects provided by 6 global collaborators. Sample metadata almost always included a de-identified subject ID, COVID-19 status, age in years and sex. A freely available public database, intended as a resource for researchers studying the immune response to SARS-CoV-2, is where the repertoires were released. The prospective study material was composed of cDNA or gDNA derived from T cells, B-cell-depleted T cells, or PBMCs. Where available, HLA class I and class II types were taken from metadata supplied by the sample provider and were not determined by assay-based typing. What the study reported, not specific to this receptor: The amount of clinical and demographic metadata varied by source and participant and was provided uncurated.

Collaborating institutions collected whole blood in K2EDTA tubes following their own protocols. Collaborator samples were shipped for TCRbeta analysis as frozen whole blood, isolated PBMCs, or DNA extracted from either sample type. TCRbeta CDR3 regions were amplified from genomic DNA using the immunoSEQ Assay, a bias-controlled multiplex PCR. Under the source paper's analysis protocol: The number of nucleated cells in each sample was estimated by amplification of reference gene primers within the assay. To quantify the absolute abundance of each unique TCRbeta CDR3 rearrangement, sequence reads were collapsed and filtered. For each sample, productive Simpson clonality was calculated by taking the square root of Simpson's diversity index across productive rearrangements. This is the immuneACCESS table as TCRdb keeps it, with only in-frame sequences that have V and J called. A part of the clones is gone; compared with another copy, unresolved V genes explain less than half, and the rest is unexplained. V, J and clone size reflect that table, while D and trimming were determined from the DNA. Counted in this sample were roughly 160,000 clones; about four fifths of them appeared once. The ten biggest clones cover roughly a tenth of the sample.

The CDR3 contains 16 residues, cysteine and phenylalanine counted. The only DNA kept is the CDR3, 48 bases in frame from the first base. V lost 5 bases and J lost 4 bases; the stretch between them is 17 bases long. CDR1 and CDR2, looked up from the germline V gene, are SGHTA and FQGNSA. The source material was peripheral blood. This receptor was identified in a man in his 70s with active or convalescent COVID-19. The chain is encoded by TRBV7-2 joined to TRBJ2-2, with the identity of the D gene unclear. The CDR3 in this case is CASSPQITTSTGELFF. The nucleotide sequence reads TGTGCCAGCAGCCCCCAGATCACTACCTCCACCGGGGAGCTGTTTTTT.